This record covers a single TCR beta chain. Its cognate antigen is unknown. As for the donors, each was a healthy bone marrow donor. Use of 60 Vbeta and 13 Jbeta primers characterized the PCR. Produced via immunoSEQ multiplex PCR; TCRdb's table is partial and in-frame only. The table has approximately 73,000 clones, about 60% seen once; the top ten hold more than 5%. This sample stems from a study of cytomegalovirus exposure and HLA in healthy donors. General observations from the study: About 87% or about 30% of the time was how often most TCR beta V segments were productive, according to an earlier analysis.

Germline loops: CDR1 SNHLY, CDR2 FYNNEI. This CDR3 is built from 15 residues. The V end lost 1 base, the J end lost 2 bases, and 9 bases lay between the germline ends. Sequencing was performed on PBMCs. The genes are TRBV2 and TRBJ1-3; D not resolved. The clonotype was recovered from a man aged 25-40 years in good health and CMV-seropositive. CDR3: CASSEGQNAGNTIYF. The CDR3 region has the DNA TGTGCCAGCAGTGAAGGGCAGAACGCTGGAAACACCATATATTTT.